The 11 T cell receptor beta chains below all came from one sample that was sequenced in a study of blood T cell repertoires in COVID-19. This table comes from immunoSEQ multiplex PCR, and its TCRdb copy is limited to in-frame clones, with some not included. The top ten clones hold approximately 5.4% of a sample with approximately 100,000 clones, 85% to 95% of them seen once. The sequenced material came from peripheral blood. The receptors shown here come from a man between 45 and 60 years old with active COVID-19.

The rearrangement links TRBV5-1 to TRBJ2-5; TRBD1 matches at 11 bases. Losses at the gene ends were 4 bases for V and 5 bases for J; bases not matched to a gene: 7. The germline gives CDR1 SGHRS, CDR2 YFSETQ. CDR3 length: 15 amino acids. Written as DNA, the CDR3 is TGCGCCAGCAGCCCCGGACAGGGGGCGTTGGAGACCCAGTACTTC. The encoded protein is CASSPGQGALETQYF. Complete variable domain (other parts from reference TRBV5-1 and TRBJ2-5): KAGVTQTPRYLIKTRGQQVTLSCSPISGHRSVSWYQQTPGQGLQFLFEYFSETQRNKGNFPGRFSGRQFSNSRSEMNVSTLELGDSALYLCASSPGQGALETQYFGPGTRLLVL.

The chain combines TRBV6-5 with TRBJ1-4, with 8 bases matching TRBD1. Germline V gene data show CDR1 as MNHEY and CDR2 as SVGAGI. CDR3 length: 14 residues. The CDR3 sequence is CATRGYRDREKLFF. CDR3 nucleotides: TGTGCTACAAGGGGTTACCGGGACAGGGAAAAACTGTTTTTT.

The chain combines TRBV7-8 with TRBJ1-5; TRBD1 might be the D (6 bases). This CDR3 comprises 14 residues. V shed 1 base and J shed 2 bases, with 6 bases lying between them. The germline V gene encodes CDR1 SGHVS and CDR2 FQNEAQ. The CDR3 reads CASSLDRGNQPQHF. The DNA for the CDR3 is TGTGCCAGCAGCTTAGACAGGGGCAATCAGCCCCAGCATTTT.

The rearrangement joins TRBV6-5 to TRBJ2-7; 7 nucleotides align to TRBD1. Germline CDR1 and CDR2: MNHEY and SVGAGI. This CDR3 has 13 amino acids. Germline trimming cut 7 bases from V and 4 bases from J; bases unmatched to any gene: 7. In DNA form, the CDR3 reads TGTGCCAGCAAAACAGGGGAGATGTACGAGCAGTACTTC. It is translated as CASKTGEMYEQYF.

The rearrangement joins TRBV27 to TRBJ2-2; 7 nucleotides align to TRBD2. CDR3 size: 17 residues. In germline, CDR1 is MNHEY, CDR2 SMNVEV (reference sequence). The V segment lost 3 bases and the J segment 6 bases; nucleotides outside the gene matches: 13. The CDR3 DNA sequence: TGTGCCAGCAGTTTTGGGCAGCGGGGCCGTGGGGCCGGGGAGCTGTTTTTT. This sequence encodes CASSFGQRGRGAGELFF.

The V and J genes are TRBV5-4 and TRBJ2-5, with 9 bases identical to TRBD2. The trim removed 0 bases at V and 5 bases at J, leaving 8 bases unmatched. There are 16 residues in the CDR3. In germline, CDR1 is SGHNT, CDR2 YYREEE (reference sequence). The CDR3 DNA reads as TGTGCCAGCAGCTTGGGACCTGCGGGAGGGAAGGAGACCCAGTACTTC. Amino acid sequence: CASSLGPAGGKETQYF.

This rearrangement joins TRBV5-4 to TRBJ2-3, with a tentative D call TRBD2 (5 bases). This CDR3 has 16 amino acids. The germline CDR1 and CDR2 sequences are SGHNT and YYREEE (reference sequence). V gave up 6 bases and J gave up 4 bases, with 21 bases separating them. The chain's CDR3 is CASTDFVRGAADTQYF. Here the CDR3 DNA reads TGTGCCAGCACCGACTTCGTTCGGGGAGCGGCAGATACGCAGTATTTT.

The chain uses TRBV5-8 and TRBJ1-6; 8 nucleotides match TRBD1. Trimming cost V 5 bases and J 9 bases; bases outside gene matches: 10. Germline CDR1 reads SGHTS; CDR2 reads YDEGEE. This CDR3 spans 15 amino acids. In nucleotides, the CDR3 is TGTGCCAGCAGTTCGCCCGGGCAGGGGGCTTCACCCCTCCACTTT. It specifies CASSSPGQGASPLHF.

This chain connects TRBV6-2 or TRBV6-3 to TRBJ2-7; the D is unclear. CDR1 and CDR2 from the germline V gene are MNHEY and SVGEGT. Between the trimmed V and J ends, which lost 0 bases and 0 bases, there was a span of 12 bases. The CDR3 is 16 amino acids. The CDR3 loop is CASSYSQQPRSYEQYF. For the CDR3, the DNA is TGTGCCAGCAGTTACTCGCAACAGCCCCGCTCCTACGAGCAGTACTTC.

The chain couples TRBV9 to TRBJ1-5; D remains unclear. The V gene's germline CDR1 is SGDLS and CDR2 YYNGEE. The CDR3 totals 13 residues. V was pared by 3 bases and J by 0 bases, with 4 bases between. The CDR3 is CASSDNSNQPQHF. The CDR3, as DNA: TGTGCCAGCAGCGACAATAGCAATCAGCCCCAGCATTTT.

The chain carries TRBV28 and TRBJ2-1, with D hard to call. CDR1 is MDHEN, CDR2 SYDVKM, per germline. The CDR3 spans 12 residues. Trimming stripped 6 bases from V and 7 bases from J, with 10 bases between. The CDR3 region has the DNA TGTGCCAGCAGCTCTTCGAGAAATGAGCAGTTCTTC. Its protein product is CASSSSRNEQFF.